Shown below are 26 T cell receptor beta chains from a single sample sequenced in a study of blood T cell repertoires in COVID-19. Profiling relied on immunoSEQ multiplex PCR, and the TCRdb table lists in-frame clones only, not all of them. Of approximately 240,000 clones in the sample, roughly 83% were seen once. Sequencing was done on a sample of PBMCs or T cells enriched from blood (not recorded which). These TCRs come from a woman between 40 and 50 years old with acute COVID-19.

The chain combines TRBV18 with TRBJ2-7, with 9 positions matching TRBD1. V lost 5 bases to trimming and J lost 6 bases; unmatched junction nucleotides: 8. Looked up from germline, CDR1 is KGHSH and CDR2 is LQKENI. The CDR3 contains 14 residues. The CDR3 DNA sequence: TGTGCCAGCTCATCCCGGGACAGGGATTCCGAGCAGTACTTC. It codes for CASSSRDRDSEQYF.

The CDR3 loop is CASSDPSGSGTGELFF. The CDR3 DNA is TGCGCCAGCAGTGATCCTAGCGGGAGTGGCACCGGGGAGCTGTTTTTT. The V and J genes are TRBV10-1 and TRBJ2-2; 10 nucleotides agree with TRBD2. V shed 3 bases and J 4 bases; nucleotides not matched to a gene: 5. CDR3 size: 16 residues. CDR1 is WNHNN and CDR2 is SYGVQD in the germline V gene (reference sequence).

The chain joins TRBV5-1 to TRBJ2-7; 12 bases line up with TRBD2. The CDR3 length is 15 residues. Trimming removed 0 bases from V and 5 bases from J; junction bases left unmatched: 3. Germline assignment: CDR1 SGHRS and CDR2 YFSETQ. The CDR3 nucleotides read TGCGCCAGCAGCTTGGCTAGCGGGGGGGCCAACGAGCAGTACTTC. This translates into CASSLASGGANEQYF.

This clone has only a few counts. The J gene is TRBJ1-4, the V gene TRBV27, with a weak D call TRBD1 (5 bases). CDR1 MNHEY and CDR2 SMNVEV come from the germline V gene (reference sequence). The ends were cut back, 6 bases at V and 7 bases at J, with 18 bases in the middle. CDR3 length: 15 amino acids. In DNA, the CDR3 is TGTGCCAGCAGCCACCAAATCAGGGCTCCTGAAAAACTGTTTTTT. This codes for CASSHQIRAPEKLFF.

The V gene is TRBV10-1, the J gene TRBJ2-7, with no clear D. CDR1 WNHNN and CDR2 SYGVQD come from the germline V gene (reference sequence). The V gene lost 6 bases and the J gene lost 5 bases, with 17 bases spanning the gap. This CDR3 has 14 amino acids. The CDR3 protein is CASSPKLPPHEQYF. CDR3 bases: TGCGCCAGCAGCCCCAAGCTCCCCCCTCACGAGCAGTACTTC.

V and J are TRBV6-1 and TRBJ2-7, with D perhaps TRBD2 (6 bases). CDR3 size: 11 residues. CDR1 is MNHNS, CDR2 SASEGT, per germline. The germline V and J ends were trimmed by 5 bases and 11 bases, with 13 bases remaining between them. CDR3 loop: CASSSPGGKYF. Here the CDR3 DNA reads TGTGCCAGCAGTTCTCCGGGCGGGAAGTACTTC.

The CDR3 DNA is TGTGCCAGTAGTATTCGACAGGGGGCGCATGGCGAGCAGTACTTC. It specifies CASSIRQGAHGEQYF. The chain employs TRBV19 and TRBJ2-7; 10 nucleotides agree with TRBD1. The germline V gene has CDR1 LNHDA and CDR2 SQIVND (reference sequence). This CDR3 is built from 15 residues. With V trimmed by 3 bases and J by 6 bases, 8 bases remained unmatched.

This chain links TRBV27 with TRBJ2-1, with unresolved D. CDR1 is MNHEY, CDR2 SMNVEV, per germline (reference sequence). The CDR3 loop spans 15 amino acids. V lost 6 bases and J 8 bases, leaving 20 bases between the germline ends. The CDR3 DNA sequence: TGTGCCAGCAGCTCCCCCCCCGGGTCCCGAGATGAGCAGTTCTTC. Translated, it gives CASSSPPGSRDEQFF.

The rearrangement joins TRBV11-2 to TRBJ2-3; a weak D match, TRBD1 (5 bases). The germline CDR1 and CDR2 sequences are SGHAT and FQNNGV. V lost 3 bases to trimming and J lost 6 bases, with 13 bases between them. This CDR3 has 14 residues. The DNA for the CDR3 is TGTGCCAGCAGCTTGGCTCTGGGGCGGGATACGCAGTATTTT. Translated, it gives CASSLALGRDTQYF. The variable domain in full, with the rest retrieved from reference TRBV11-2 and TRBJ2-3, is EAGVAQSPRYKIIEKRQSVAFWCNPISGHATLYWYQQILGQGPKLLIQFQNNGVVDDSQLPKDRFSAERLKGVDSTLKIQPAKLEDSAVYLCASSLALGRDTQYFGPGTRLTVL.

This clone was detected only a few times. The chain recombines TRBV7-6 with TRBJ2-7; a weak D match, TRBD2 (6 bases). CDR1 and CDR2 (germline): SGHVS, FNYEAQ. CDR3 size: 14 residues. V was cut by 6 bases and J by 4 bases, with 16 bases left in between. In nucleotides, the CDR3 is TGTGCCAGCAGACCTAGCGTGGCGTCGTACGAGCAGTACTTC. This gives the protein CASRPSVASYEQYF.

The table lists this clone with a count of one. This chain joins TRBV7-2 and TRBJ1-1; no definite D call. The CDR3 covers 13 residues. Germline V gives CDR1 SGHTA, CDR2 FQGNSA. V lost 5 bases and J lost 5, with 12 bases in between. CDR3 loop: CASSPLAGTEAFF. The CDR3 bases are TGTGCCAGCAGCCCCCTCGCGGGGACTGAAGCTTTCTTT.

The rearrangement joins TRBV6-2 or TRBV6-3 to TRBJ2-7; tentatively, D is TRBD2 (5 bases). The V and J ends lost 2 bases and 5 bases respectively, with 19 bases between them. Germline values: CDR1 MNHEY, CDR2 SVGEGT. The CDR3 has 16 amino acids. DNA of the CDR3: TGTGCCAGCAGTTACGTGTGGGCGGGCAACCTTCACGAGCAGTACTTC. Protein product: CASSYVWAGNLHEQYF.

The genes are TRBV14 and TRBJ1-1; 9 positions match TRBD1. CDR3 length: 15 residues. With V trimmed by 4 bases and J by 7 bases, 10 bases remained unmatched. Germline V gene lookup returns CDR1 SGHDN and CDR2 FVKESK. The CDR3 DNA reads as TGTGCCAGCAGCCTCCTTGGACAGGGGCTAAGTGAAGCTTTCTTT. Its translation: CASSLLGQGLSEAFF. Variable domain in full (rest from reference TRBV14 and TRBJ1-1): EAGVTQFPSHSVIEKGQTVTLRCDPISGHDNLYWYRRVMGKEIKFLLHFVKESKQDESGMPNNRFLAERTGGTYSTLKVQPAELEDSGVYFCASSLLGQGLSEAFFGQGTRLTVV.

The chain has TRBV3-1 (or the pseudogene TRBV3-2) and TRBJ2-7; D gene uncertain. The germline gives CDR1 LGHDT, CDR2 YNNKEL (reference sequence). This CDR3 spans 13 amino acids. Trimming removed 7 bases from V and 0 bases from J, with 10 bases in between. CDR3 amino acids: CASTLGDSYEQYF. CDR3 in DNA: TGTGCCAGCACCCTAGGAGACTCCTACGAGCAGTACTTC.

The table lists this clone with a count of one. The rearrangement links TRBV5-1 to TRBJ1-2; 10 bases agree with TRBD1. CDR1 is SGHRS and CDR2 is YFSETQ in the germline V gene. V shed 3 bases and J 3 bases; nucleotides not matched to a gene: 8. CDR3 length: 16 residues. The DNA for the CDR3 is TGCGCCAGCAGCTCTCGTCGGACAGGGGGGGACTATGGCTACACCTTC. Amino acid sequence: CASSSRRTGGDYGYTF. Using reference TRBV5-1 and TRBJ1-2 for the parts outside the CDR3, the full variable domain is KAGVTQTPRYLIKTRGQQVTLSCSPISGHRSVSWYQQTPGQGLQFLFEYFSETQRNKGNFPGRFSGRQFSNSRSEMNVSTLELGDSALYLCASSSRRTGGDYGYTFGSGTRLTVV.

The chain links TRBV18 to TRBJ1-1; D might be TRBD1 (6 bases). The ends were cut back, 8 bases at V and 3 bases at J, with 22 bases in the middle. The germline V gene has CDR1 KGHSH and CDR2 LQKENI. The CDR3 runs to 16 residues. The CDR3 loop is CASPPRGGVGDTEAFF. The CDR3 DNA reads as TGTGCCAGCCCCCCACGAGGGGGGGTTGGGGACACTGAAGCTTTCTTT.

The chain has TRBV27 and TRBJ2-3; 7 bases agree with TRBD2. The V segment lost 8 bases and the J segment 2 bases; nucleotides outside the gene matches: 7. Germline V CDR1 and CDR2: MNHEY, SMNVEV (reference sequence). The CDR3 contains 14 residues. The CDR3 region is CASAGGGFTDTQYF. As DNA, the CDR3 is TGTGCCAGCGCAGGCGGGGGTTTCACAGATACGCAGTATTTT.

The J gene is TRBJ1-2, the V gene TRBV30; 7 bases are shared with TRBD1. The ends lost 2 bases at V and 1 base at J; junction bases unmatched: 10. This CDR3 is built from 16 residues. CDR1 is GTSNPN, CDR2 SVGIG, per germline (reference sequence). CDR3 protein: CAWSPGQLTLNYGYTF. The CDR3 DNA reads TGTGCCTGGAGTCCGGGACAGCTAACTCTTAACTATGGCTACACCTTC. Complete variable domain (other parts from reference TRBV30 and TRBJ1-2): SQTIHQWPATLVQPVGSPLSLECTVEGTSNPNLYWYRQAAGRGLQLLFYSVGIGQISSEVPQNLSASRPQDRQFILSSKKLLLSDSGFYLCAWSPGQLTLNYGYTFGSGTRLTVV.

The chain couples TRBV28 to TRBJ2-2; 8 positions agree with TRBD2. Losses at the gene ends were 1 base for V and 6 bases for J; bases not matched to a gene: 7. The CDR3 totals 16 residues. Germline V gene lookup returns CDR1 MDHEN and CDR2 SYDVKM. The CDR3 loop is CASSLLAGQGPGELFF. The CDR3 DNA sequence: TGTGCCAGCAGTTTATTAGCGGGGCAGGGGCCCGGGGAGCTGTTTTTT.

This clone was observed a handful of times. This same CDR3 is encoded by further DNA sequences in the sample. The genes are TRBV20-1 and TRBJ1-1, with D possibly being TRBD1 (5 bases). The CDR3 has 12 amino acids. Deletions cut 3 bases from V and 4 bases from J, with 9 bases between. CDR1 DFQATT and CDR2 SNEGSKA come from the germline V gene (reference sequence). The CDR3 DNA reads TGCAGTGCTAGTTCAGGGTCCACTGAAGCTTTCTTT. It yields the protein CSASSGSTEAFF.

The chain combines TRBV5-6 with TRBJ2-7, with D possibly being TRBD2 (6 bases). This CDR3 has 13 amino acids. Germline V CDR1 and CDR2: SGHDT, YYEEEE. The V and J ends lost 4 bases and 5 bases respectively, with 13 bases between them. The CDR3 region has the DNA TGTGCCAGCAGCCCCGGGAGTTTGAACGAGCAGTACTTC. This translates into CASSPGSLNEQYF. The whole variable domain, filled in from reference TRBV5-6 and TRBJ2-7, reads DAGVTQSPTHLIKTRGQQVTLRCSPKSGHDTVSWYQQALGQGPQFIFQYYEEEERQRGNFPDRFSGHQFPNYSSELNVNALLLGDSALYLCASSPGSLNEQYFGPGTRLTVT.

The J gene is TRBJ2-2, the V gene TRBV28, with D possibly being TRBD1 (5 bases). The length of the CDR3 is 13 residues. CDR1 is MDHEN and CDR2 is SYDVKM in the germline V gene. V shed 6 bases and J shed 2 bases, with 7 bases lying between them. CDR3 sequence (DNA): TGTGCCAGCAGAGACAGAAACACCGGGGAGCTGTTTTTT. This gives the protein CASRDRNTGELFF.

V and J are TRBV12-2 and TRBJ2-7; the table assigns TRBD1, which was not confirmed against the DNA. TRBV12-2 is described as a pseudogene. The CDR3 spans 14 residues. The CDR3, as DNA: TGTGCAAGTCGCTTAACGGACAGGGCCTACGAGCAGTACTTC. It encodes CASRLTDRAYEQYF.

The rearrangement uses TRBV30 and TRBJ1-1; D might be TRBD1 (6 bases). V lost 5 bases and J 1 base, leaving 8 bases between the germline ends. In germline, CDR1 is GTSNPN, CDR2 SVGIG (reference sequence). The CDR3 runs to 12 residues. The CDR3 DNA is TGTGCCTGGGGGACACCGAACACTGAAGCTTTCTTT. Translating it yields CAWGTPNTEAFF.

The chain is built from TRBV7-9 and TRBJ2-1, with 11 bases that match TRBD2. From germline, CDR1 is SEHNR and CDR2 FQNEAQ (reference sequence). With 5 bases clipped from V and 5 bases from J, the junction kept 5 bases outside the gene matches. This CDR3 spans 15 amino acids. The CDR3: CASSPSSGGNNEQFF. CDR3 nucleotides: TGTGCCAGCAGCCCCTCTAGCGGGGGGAACAATGAGCAGTTCTTC.

This clone was picked up one time. V usage is TRBV28 and J usage is TRBJ1-3; no clear D gene. The CDR3 spans 15 residues. The germline V gene encodes CDR1 MDHEN and CDR2 SYDVKM. Trimming took 6 bases from V and 0 from J, leaving 12 bases between them. The CDR3 nucleotides are TGTGCCAGCAGCGGTCCGGGGAGCTCTGGAAACACCATATATTTT. This codes for CASSGPGSSGNTIYF.